The TCR beta chain under discussion was sequenced for a study of T cells after yellow fever vaccination. Using its own MiXCR run on the 5' RACE reads, TCRdb lists one record per CDR3 protein. The sample holds some 240,000 distinct CDR3 sequences; roughly 4% are singletons and the top ten take 15% to 20%. The length of the CDR3 is 14 residues. CDR1 and CDR2 from the germline V gene are MGHDK and SYGVNS. Deletions cut 1 base from V and 3 bases from J, with 9 bases between. This clonotype was counted ten times or more. The chain links TRBV25-1 to TRBJ1-1; D is undetermined. The receptor was isolated from a man between 18 and 29 years old who received the YFV17D yellow fever vaccine. Sequencing was performed on PBMCs, taken 15 days after the yellow fever booster vaccination. CDR3 sequence reads: CASSELGSDTEAFF. CDR3 DNA: TGTGCCAGCAGTGAATTGGGTTCCGACACTGAAGCTTTCTTT.